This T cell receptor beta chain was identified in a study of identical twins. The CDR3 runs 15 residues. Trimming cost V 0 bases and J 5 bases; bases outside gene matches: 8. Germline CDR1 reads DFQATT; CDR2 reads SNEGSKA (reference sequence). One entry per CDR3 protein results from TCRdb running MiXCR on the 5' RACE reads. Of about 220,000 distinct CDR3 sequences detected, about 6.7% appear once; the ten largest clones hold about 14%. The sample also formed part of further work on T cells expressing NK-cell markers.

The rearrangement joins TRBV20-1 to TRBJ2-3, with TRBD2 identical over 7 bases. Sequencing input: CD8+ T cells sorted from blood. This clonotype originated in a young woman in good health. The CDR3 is CSARDGAGVGDTQYF. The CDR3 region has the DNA TGCAGTGCTAGAGATGGGGCGGGAGTAGGAGATACGCAGTATTTT.